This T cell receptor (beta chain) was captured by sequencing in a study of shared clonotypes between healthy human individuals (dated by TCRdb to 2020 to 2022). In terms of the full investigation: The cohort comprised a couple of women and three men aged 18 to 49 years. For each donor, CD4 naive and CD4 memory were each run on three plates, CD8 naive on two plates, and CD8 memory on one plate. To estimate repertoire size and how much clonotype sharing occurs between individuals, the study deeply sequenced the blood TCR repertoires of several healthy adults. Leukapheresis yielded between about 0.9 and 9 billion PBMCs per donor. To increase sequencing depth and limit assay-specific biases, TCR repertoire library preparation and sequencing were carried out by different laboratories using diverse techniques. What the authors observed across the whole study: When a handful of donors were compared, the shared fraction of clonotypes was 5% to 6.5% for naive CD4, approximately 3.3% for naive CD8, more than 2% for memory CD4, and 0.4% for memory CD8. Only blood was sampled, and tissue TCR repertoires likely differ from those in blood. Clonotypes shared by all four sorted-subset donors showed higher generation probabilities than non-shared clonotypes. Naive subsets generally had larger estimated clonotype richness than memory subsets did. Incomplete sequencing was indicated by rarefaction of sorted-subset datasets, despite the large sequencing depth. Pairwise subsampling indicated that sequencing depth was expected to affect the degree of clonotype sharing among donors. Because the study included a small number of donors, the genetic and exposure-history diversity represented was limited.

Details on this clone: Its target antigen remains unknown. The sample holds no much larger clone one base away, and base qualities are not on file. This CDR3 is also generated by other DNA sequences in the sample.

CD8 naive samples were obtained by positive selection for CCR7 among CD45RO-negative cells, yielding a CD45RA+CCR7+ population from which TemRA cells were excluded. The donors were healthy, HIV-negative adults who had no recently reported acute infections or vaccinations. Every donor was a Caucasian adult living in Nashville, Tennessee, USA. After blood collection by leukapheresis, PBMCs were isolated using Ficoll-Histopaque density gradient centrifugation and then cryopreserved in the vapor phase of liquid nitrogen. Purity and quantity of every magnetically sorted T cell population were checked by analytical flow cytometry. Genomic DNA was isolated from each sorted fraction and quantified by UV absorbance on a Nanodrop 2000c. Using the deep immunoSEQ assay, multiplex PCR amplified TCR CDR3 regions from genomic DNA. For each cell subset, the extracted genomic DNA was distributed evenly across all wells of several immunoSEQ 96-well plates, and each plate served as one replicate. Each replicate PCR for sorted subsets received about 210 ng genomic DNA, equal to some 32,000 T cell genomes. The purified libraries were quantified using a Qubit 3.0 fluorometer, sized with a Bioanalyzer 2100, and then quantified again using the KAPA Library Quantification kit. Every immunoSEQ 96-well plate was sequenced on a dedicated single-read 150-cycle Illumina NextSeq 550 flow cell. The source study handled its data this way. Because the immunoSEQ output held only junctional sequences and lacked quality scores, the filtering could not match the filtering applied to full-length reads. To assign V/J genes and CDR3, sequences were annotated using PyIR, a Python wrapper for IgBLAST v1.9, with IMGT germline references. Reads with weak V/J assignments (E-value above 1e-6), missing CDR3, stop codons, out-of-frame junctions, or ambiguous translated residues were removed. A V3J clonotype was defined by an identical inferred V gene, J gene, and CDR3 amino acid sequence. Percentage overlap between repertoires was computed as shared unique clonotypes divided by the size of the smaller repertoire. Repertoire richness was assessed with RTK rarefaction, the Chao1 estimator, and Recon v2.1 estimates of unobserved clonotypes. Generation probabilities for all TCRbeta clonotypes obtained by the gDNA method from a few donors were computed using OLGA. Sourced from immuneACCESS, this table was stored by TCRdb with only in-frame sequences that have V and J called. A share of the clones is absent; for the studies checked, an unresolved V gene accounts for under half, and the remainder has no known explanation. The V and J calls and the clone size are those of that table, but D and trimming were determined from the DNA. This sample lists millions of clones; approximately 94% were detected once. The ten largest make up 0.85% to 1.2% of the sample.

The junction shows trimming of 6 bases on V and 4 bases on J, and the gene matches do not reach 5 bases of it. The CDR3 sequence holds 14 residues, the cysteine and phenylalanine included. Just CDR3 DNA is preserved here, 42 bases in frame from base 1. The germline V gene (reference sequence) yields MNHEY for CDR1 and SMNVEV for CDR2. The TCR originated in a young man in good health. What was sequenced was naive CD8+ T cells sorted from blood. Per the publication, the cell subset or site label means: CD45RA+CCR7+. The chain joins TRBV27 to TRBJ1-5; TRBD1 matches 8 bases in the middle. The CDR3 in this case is CASRRTGSNQPQHF. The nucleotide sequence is TGTGCCAGCAGACGGACAGGGAGTAATCAGCCCCAGCATTTT.